Below, 30 T cell receptor beta chains from the same sample are listed, as sequenced in a study of T cell changes during pregnancy in multiple sclerosis. TCRdb keeps only in-frame clones here, not all; method: immunoSEQ multiplex PCR. The table has around 30,000 clones, 85% to 95% seen once; the top ten hold around 0.39%. The source was CD4+ T cells from peripheral blood mononuclear cells, collected after pregnancy. These receptors came from a female donor with multiple sclerosis, enrolled in a pregnancy study.

The J gene is TRBJ2-7, the V gene TRBV7-9; 8 bases agree with TRBD1. CDR1 is SEHNR and CDR2 is FQNEAQ in the germline V gene (reference sequence). The CDR3 extends over 14 amino acids. The V segment lost 4 bases and the J segment 11 bases; nucleotides outside the gene matches: 13. Written as DNA, the CDR3 is TGTGCCAGCAGCTGGGTCGGAGACAGGGGAAGGAAGTACTTC. Translating it yields CASSWVGDRGRKYF.

The chain carries TRBV2 and TRBJ1-1, with 7 bases matching TRBD1. CDR3 length equals 17 residues. The germline V gene encodes CDR1 SNHLY and CDR2 FYNNEI. After removal of 5 bases from V and 2 bases from J, the junction contained 14 bases not matched to a gene. CDR3 protein: CASSPTRQGRYNTEAFF. CDR3 nucleotides: TGTGCCAGCAGTCCTACCCGACAGGGAAGGTACAACACTGAAGCTTTCTTT.

The chain links TRBV5-4 to TRBJ1-1, with D possibly matching TRBD1 (5 bases). V lost 3 bases to trimming and J lost 6 bases, with 15 bases between them. The germline CDR1 and CDR2 sequences are SGHNT and YYREEE (reference sequence). The CDR3 is made up of 14 amino acids. The chain's CDR3 is CASSSGPGGAEAFF. In DNA form, the CDR3 reads TGTGCCAGCAGCTCGGGCCCGGGGGGGGCTGAAGCTTTCTTT.

The sample holds one count of this clone. This chain's CDR3 is CASRVPGQGAEYF. CDR3 in DNA: TGTGCCAGCAGAGTTCCGGGACAGGGGGCAGAGTATTTT. The rearrangement joins TRBV6-5 to TRBJ2-3, with TRBD1 matching 12 bases. Germline lookup yields CDR1 MNHEY and CDR2 SVGAGI. The junction had 8 bases not matched to a gene; V was cut back by 6 bases and J by 13 bases. This CDR3 contains 13 residues.

V usage is TRBV15 and J usage is TRBJ2-1, with TRBD2 matching over 10 bases. In germline, CDR1 is LNHNV, CDR2 YYDKDF (reference sequence). V trimming: 4 bases; J trimming: 5 bases; junction bases outside the gene matches: 8. CDR3 length: 16 amino acids. The CDR3 sequence is CATSKTGTSVNNEQFF. For the CDR3, the DNA is TGTGCCACCAGCAAAACCGGGACTAGCGTTAACAATGAGCAGTTCTTC. Together with reference TRBV15 and TRBJ2-1, the CDR3 gives the full variable domain: DAMVIQNPRYQVTQFGKPVTLSCSQTLNHNVMYWYQQKSSQAPKLLFHYYDKDFNNEADTPDNFQSRRPNTSFCFLDIRSPGLGDTAMYLCATSKTGTSVNNEQFFGPGTRLTVL.

The gene calls are TRBV7-6 and TRBJ2-1; D is perhaps TRBD1 (5 bases). The CDR3 consists of 13 residues. Germline V lookup: CDR1 SGHVS, CDR2 FNYEAQ. Trimming stripped 1 base from V and 9 bases from J, with 10 bases between. CDR3 in DNA: TGTGCCAGCAGCTTAGGGTGGCAGGGTGAGCAGTTCTTC. Translating gives CASSLGWQGEQFF.

In its sample, this clone was seen once. V gene TRBV20-1 combines with J gene TRBJ2-5, with D unresolved. Germline V lookup: CDR1 DFQATT, CDR2 SNEGSKA (reference sequence). This CDR3 region has 10 residues. CDR3 in DNA: TGCAGCCCAGGTGGGGAGACCCAGTACTTC. Protein: CSPGGETQYF.

In its sample, this clone was seen once. This chain joins TRBV11-2 and TRBJ2-1; 10 nucleotides line up with TRBD1. Unmatched junction bases numbered 1, after V lost 3 bases and J lost 8 bases. The CDR3 totals 13 residues. Germline CDR1 is SGHAT and CDR2 is FQNNGV. The CDR3 loop reads CASSLTGGDEQFF. The CDR3, as DNA: TGTGCCAGCAGCTTGACAGGGGGCGATGAGCAGTTCTTC.

The chain is built from TRBV9 and TRBJ1-1, with no clear D. The CDR3 extends over 14 amino acids. Per germline, CDR1 SGDLS and CDR2 YYNGEE. The V end was cut by 0 bases, the J end by 2 bases, with 8 bases between. The CDR3, as DNA: TGTGCCAGCAGCGTAGGACAAATCAACACTGAAGCTTTCTTT. Translating it yields CASSVGQINTEAFF.

This clone occurred once. CDR3 in amino acids: CASREDPNYGYTF. The CDR3 DNA reads as TGTGCCAGCAGGGAGGATCCTAACTATGGCTACACCTTC. The V and J genes are TRBV2 and TRBJ1-2; D gene ambiguous. V lost 6 bases to trimming and J lost 0 bases, with 8 bases between them. Germline CDR1 SNHLY, CDR2 FYNNEI. The CDR3 is made up of 13 amino acids.

The chain has TRBV27 and TRBJ1-5; D unresolved. The germline gives CDR1 MNHEY, CDR2 SMNVEV (reference sequence). The CDR3 contains 15 residues. Deletions cut 5 bases from V and 2 bases from J, with 13 bases between. CDR3 sequence: CASSPTPYGNQPQHF. For the CDR3, the DNA is TGTGCCAGCAGTCCCACCCCCTATGGCAATCAGCCCCAGCATTTT.

The chain combines TRBV7-8 with TRBJ2-7; D possibly corresponds to TRBD1 (6 bases). V was clipped by 1 base and J by 6 bases, with 19 bases between them. The CDR3 is 16 residues long. In germline, CDR1 is SGHVS, CDR2 FQNEAQ. The CDR3 here is CASSLGRRRGPGEQYF. The CDR3 DNA reads as TGTGCCAGCAGCTTAGGTAGGCGCAGGGGCCCTGGCGAGCAGTACTTC.

This clone occurred once. The gene calls are TRBV7-9 and TRBJ1-1, with 8 bases fitting TRBD1. This CDR3 is built from 14 residues. Trimming took 2 bases from V and 3 from J; bases not matched to a gene: 2. The germline V gene has CDR1 SEHNR and CDR2 FQNEAQ (reference sequence). This CDR3 is CASSLQGADTEAFF. The CDR3 DNA reads TGTGCCAGCAGCTTACAGGGGGCAGACACTGAAGCTTTCTTT.

The CDR3 loop is CASSIQGTASQPQHF. The CDR3, as DNA: TGTGCCAGTAGTATCCAGGGGACGGCTAGCCAGCCCCAGCATTTT. The chain is built from TRBV19 and TRBJ1-5; D perhaps matches TRBD1 (6 bases). Germline CDR1 and CDR2: LNHDA and SQIVND (reference sequence). V lost 3 bases and J lost 7, with 16 bases in between. CDR3 length equals 15 residues.

The gene calls are TRBV11-2 and TRBJ1-2, with D perhaps matching TRBD1 (6 bases). V was cut by 5 bases and J by 5 bases, with 15 bases left in between. Germline V CDR1 and CDR2: SGHAT, FQNNGV. This CDR3 has 14 amino acids. The CDR3 DNA sequence: TGTGCCAGCAGCCCCCCAATTAGGGGGTATGGCTACACCTTC. Protein sequence: CASSPPIRGYGYTF.

This chain joins TRBV27 and TRBJ2-3; 8 nucleotides align to TRBD2. Per germline, CDR1 MNHEY and CDR2 SMNVEV (reference sequence). The CDR3 is made up of 22 amino acids. The V and J ends lost 2 bases and 3 bases, in that order; junction bases with no gene match: 25. The CDR3, as DNA: TGTGCCAGCAGTTTACTTGTGGGGGTAGCGGGACCTCGATCCCCACGGACAGATACGCAGTATTTT. Translating it yields CASSLLVGVAGPRSPRTDTQYF.

The chain couples TRBV30 to TRBJ2-1, with a possible D match to TRBD2 (6 bases). There are 14 residues in the CDR3. V shed 4 bases and J shed 9 bases, with 19 bases lying between them. CDR1 and CDR2 (germline): GTSNPN, SVGIG (reference sequence). CDR3 protein: CAWKRWRDSREQFF. The CDR3 region has the DNA TGTGCCTGGAAACGATGGCGGGATAGTCGTGAGCAGTTCTTC.

V gene TRBV19 combines with J gene TRBJ1-2; 9 bases map to TRBD1. V was clipped by 5 bases and J by 7 bases; unmatched bases: 11. Per the germline V gene, CDR1 is LNHDA and CDR2 is SQIVND (reference sequence). The CDR3 has 15 residues. In DNA, the CDR3 is TGTGCCAGTAGTCACGAGGACAGGGGACCTTCTGGCTACACCTTC. Protein product: CASSHEDRGPSGYTF.

This sequence joins TRBV7-9 and TRBJ2-1; TRBD1 matches 11 bases. The ends lost 3 bases at V and 6 bases at J; junction bases unmatched: 4. Germline V CDR1 and CDR2: SEHNR, FQNEAQ (reference sequence). CDR3 length: 15 residues. CDR3 in amino acids: CASSFRDRGINEQFF. CDR3 in DNA: TGTGCCAGCAGCTTCCGGGACAGGGGGATCAATGAGCAGTTCTTC.

This clone occurred once. The chain links TRBV7-2 to TRBJ2-1; 7 positions agree with TRBD2. CDR1 and CDR2 (germline): SGHTA, FQGNSA. The CDR3 runs to 15 residues. The V gene end was trimmed by 6 bases and the J gene end by 4 bases; junction bases not matched to a gene: 9. The CDR3 DNA reads as TGTGCCAGCAGGGGACCGGGACTAACTTACAATGAGCAGTTCTTC. Its protein product is CASRGPGLTYNEQFF.

The chain recombines TRBV30 with TRBJ1-3, with unresolved D. Germline CDR1 is GTSNPN and CDR2 is SVGIG (reference sequence). The CDR3 totals 13 residues. V lost 0 bases and J 4 bases, leaving 7 bases between the germline ends. The chain's CDR3 is CAWSVGGGNTIYF. The CDR3 nucleotides are TGTGCCTGGAGTGTAGGAGGAGGAAACACCATATATTTT.

This rearrangement joins TRBV5-1 to TRBJ1-1, with TRBD1 identical over 7 bases. CDR3 length: 14 amino acids. J gave up 2 bases and V 5 bases, and 6 bases lay outside the gene matches. CDR1 is SGHRS, CDR2 YFSETQ, per germline. CDR3 bases: TGCGCCAGCAGTCTGAGGGGGCGCAACACTGAAGCTTTCTTT. Translation: CASSLRGRNTEAFF.

This clone has only one observation. The chain joins TRBV18 to TRBJ2-1, with D possibly being TRBD2 (6 bases). This CDR3 region has 15 residues. Germline CDR1 is KGHSH and CDR2 is LQKENI. Trimming shortened V by 3 bases and J by 6 bases, and 15 bases separated the two germline ends. CDR3 DNA sequence: TGTGCCAGCTCACCGCCGGGGGTAAGGATCAATGAGCAGTTCTTC. Translating gives CASSPPGVRINEQFF.

The chain recombines TRBV4-3 with TRBJ1-1; 9 nucleotides line up with TRBD1. Germline V gene sequence: CDR1 LGHNA, CDR2 YSLEER. CDR3 length: 15 amino acids. Trimming removed 4 bases from V and 7 bases from J; junction bases left unmatched: 10. CDR3 amino acids: CASSREQGARGEAFF. For the CDR3, the DNA is TGCGCCAGCAGCCGAGAACAGGGGGCGCGGGGTGAAGCTTTCTTT.

This clone has only a few counts. The chain carries TRBV7-2 and TRBJ1-5; 8 positions match TRBD1. Trimming took 7 bases from V and 6 from J; bases not matched to a gene: 8. Germline V lookup: CDR1 SGHTA, CDR2 FQGNSA. The CDR3 is 14 amino acids. DNA for the CDR3: TGTGCCAGCATCACCGGACAGGGCGGTCAGCCCCAGCATTTT. This gives the protein CASITGQGGQPQHF. Filled out from reference TRBV7-2 and TRBJ1-5, the complete variable domain reads GAGVSQSPSNKVTEKGKDVELRCDPISGHTALYWYRQSLGQGLEFLIYFQGNSAPDKSGLPSDRFSAERTGGSVSTLTIQRTQQEDSAVYLCASITGQGGQPQHFGDGTRLSIL.

The chain carries TRBV27 and TRBJ2-1; 9 bases align to TRBD1. With V trimmed by 6 bases and J by 14 bases, 14 bases remained unmatched. This CDR3 is built from 14 residues. Per germline, CDR1 MNHEY and CDR2 SMNVEV (reference sequence). The CDR3 protein is CASRFIGQGTFEFF. For the CDR3, the DNA is TGTGCCAGCAGGTTTATTGGACAGGGGACCTTCGAGTTCTTC.

V and J are TRBV7-3 and TRBJ1-1; 7 positions agree with TRBD1. The germline V gene has CDR1 SGHTA and CDR2 FQGTGA. This CDR3 spans 16 amino acids. V lost 0 bases and J lost 7; bases outside the gene matches: 11. The CDR3 sequence: CASSLTGLGQAREAFF. Here the CDR3 DNA reads TGTGCCAGCAGCTTAACCGGACTCGGACAGGCACGTGAAGCTTTCTTT.

The V call is TRBV5-4, the J call TRBJ1-2, with 10 bases identical to TRBD1. CDR1 is SGHNT, CDR2 YYREEE, per germline (reference sequence). The CDR3 contains 16 residues. After removal of 4 bases from V and 4 bases from J, the junction contained 10 bases not matched to a gene. As DNA, the CDR3 is TGTGCCAGCAGCATTCGCGGGACAGGGGAGTTCTATGGCTACACCTTC. Translated, it gives CASSIRGTGEFYGYTF.

This chain connects TRBV18 to TRBJ1-2, with a weak D call TRBD1 (6 bases). Germline lookup yields CDR1 KGHSH and CDR2 LQKENI. This CDR3 has 15 amino acids. V lost 2 bases and J 3 bases, leaving 13 bases between the germline ends. Here the CDR3 DNA reads TGTGCCAGCTCACCATCCTCCAGGGGCGACTATGGCTACACCTTC. It encodes CASSPSSRGDYGYTF.

The chain has TRBV5-1 and TRBJ2-3; 7 positions agree with TRBD1. V lost 7 bases and J lost 4; bases outside the gene matches: 6. Looked up from germline, CDR1 is SGHRS and CDR2 is YFSETQ. This CDR3 comprises 13 residues. The CDR3 bases are TGCGCCAGCTCGACAGGGTTTTCAGATACGCAGTATTTT. Its translation is CASSTGFSDTQYF. The variable domain in full, completed from reference TRBV5-1 and TRBJ2-3, reads KAGVTQTPRYLIKTRGQQVTLSCSPISGHRSVSWYQQTPGQGLQFLFEYFSETQRNKGNFPGRFSGRQFSNSRSEMNVSTLELGDSALYLCASSTGFSDTQYFGPGTRLTVL.